A single T cell receptor beta chain is shown here with its context. CDR3 length: 13 residues. Trimming left V 2 bases short and J 2 bases short, with 7 bases between. In germline, CDR1 is MNHNY, CDR2 SVGAGI (reference sequence). Generated by immunoSEQ multiplex PCR, the TCRdb table keeps only in-frame clones and is missing some. The sample shows roughly 190,000 clones, around 80% of them seen only once. This specimen comes from a study of blood T cell repertoires in COVID-19. Study overall: Samples came from the United States, Italy and Spain, spanning acute and convalescent COVID-19.

The clonotype was recovered from a woman in her sixties or seventies with COVID-19, enrolled during active disease. The specimen sequenced was peripheral blood. V and J are TRBV6-6 and TRBJ2-7; D is unclear. For the CDR3, the DNA is TGTGCCAGCAGTTACGCTAGAACCTACGAGCAGTACTTC. Translation: CASSYARTYEQYF.